This T cell receptor (beta chain) was identified during a study of blood T cell repertoires in COVID-19. Turning to the study itself: T cells, B-cell-depleted T cells, or PBMCs supplied cDNA or gDNA.

Participant-given clinical history determined each cohort assignment. Recovery meant two consecutive negative NP/OP PCR tests, professional clearance, or resolved symptoms. The germline gives CDR1 SGHAT, CDR2 FQNNGV. The length of the CDR3 is 16 residues. The V end was cut by 3 bases, the J end by 4 bases, with 13 bases between. In the authors' workflow: Scientists estimated how many nucleated cells there were by amplifying reference gene primers. Method: immunoSEQ multiplex PCR; TCRdb's copy keeps in-frame clones and lacks some. The D gene and trimming were derived from the DNA, and the V and J assignments and clone size from that table. Of a few hundred thousand clones listed, approximately 80% were seen once; the top ten hold about 3.4%.

V and J are TRBV11-2 and TRBJ1-6; D is perhaps TRBD1 (5 bases). Sample: PBMCs or T cells enriched from blood (not recorded which). This TCR was recovered from a woman in her fifties or sixties who had recovered from COVID-19. In DNA form, the CDR3 reads TGTGCCAGCAGCTTCGGTCGGGGGGGTTATAATTCACCCCTCCACTTT. Translation gives CASSFGRGGYNSPLHF.